The 29 T cell receptor beta chains in this list originate from one sample, sequenced in a study of Graves' ophthalmopathy and Graves' hyperthyroidism. Beta-chain TCR CDR3 regions were amplified from RNA transcripts. Following a first-round RT-PCR that used HTBI primers, a second-round multiplex PCR was carried out. TCRdb reanalysed the multiplex PCR reads using MiXCR and keeps one entry per CDR3 protein. Seen here are about 220,000 distinct CDR3 sequences, about a fifth observed once, and the top ten hold around 45%. The sequenced sample consisted of peripheral blood. The receptors originated from a woman in her forties or fifties with Graves' ophthalmopathy.

This chain uses TRBV29-1 with TRBJ1-5; D might be TRBD1 (6 bases). The CDR3 extends over 13 amino acids. Germline loops: CDR1 SQVTM, CDR2 ANQGSEA. Trimming shortened V by 1 base and J by 6 bases, and 10 bases separated the two germline ends. The DNA of the CDR3 is TGCAGCGTTGAAGTAGTAGGGGGTCAGCCCCAGCATTTT. Protein product: CSVEVVGGQPQHF.

Ten or more counts support this clonotype. J is TRBJ2-1 and V is TRBV24-1; TRBD1 is a possible D gene (5 bases). CDR3 size: 14 residues. The germline V gene has CDR1 KGHDR and CDR2 SFDVKD. V lost 0 bases and J 5 bases, leaving 7 bases between the germline ends. The CDR3 bases are TGTGCCACCAGTGATTTGGACAGCAACAATGAGCAGTTCTTC. Translated, it gives CATSDLDSNNEQFF.

This clonotype has more than one count but fewer than ten. The chain combines TRBV5-6 with TRBJ2-7, with unresolved D. CDR3 length equals 14 residues. Deletions cut 5 bases from V and 3 bases from J, with 15 bases between. Germline V CDR1 and CDR2: SGHDT, YYEEEE. CDR3 residues: CASRRQTNLYEQYF. CDR3 nucleotide sequence: TGTGCCAGCAGACGACAAACAAATCTCTACGAGCAGTACTTC.

This chain joins TRBV4-1 and TRBJ1-3; D unresolved. The CDR3 length is 15 residues. CDR1 is MGHRA and CDR2 is YSYEKL in the germline V gene. Between the trimmed V and J ends, which lost 0 bases and 2 bases, there was a span of 8 bases. In DNA, the CDR3 is TGCGCCAGCAGCCAAGATGGGAGCCCTGGAAACACCATATATTTT. Translating it yields CASSQDGSPGNTIYF.

There are many counts of this clonotype. The rearrangement uses TRBV6-1 and TRBJ1-1; TRBD1 matches at 8 bases. The CDR3 runs 11 residues. Germline CDR1 MNHNS, CDR2 SASEGT. After removal of 11 bases from V and 5 bases from J, the junction contained 4 bases not matched to a gene. The CDR3 bases are TGTGCCGGACAGGGAGGGACTGAAGCTTTCTTT. This gives the protein CAGQGGTEAFF.

Many counts were recorded for this clonotype. For the CDR3, the DNA is TGCGCCAGCAGCCATGAACAGGGGGCTGTGAGAGAGCAGTACTTC. It codes for CASSHEQGAVREQYF. The chain combines TRBV4-1 with TRBJ2-7, with TRBD1 matching 9 bases. The germline V gene has CDR1 MGHRA and CDR2 YSYEKL. This CDR3 comprises 15 residues. V shed 3 bases and J 7 bases; nucleotides not matched to a gene: 10.

V gene TRBV14 combines with J gene TRBJ2-2; weak D call: TRBD2 (5 bases). V lost 3 bases and J 7 bases, leaving 21 bases between the germline ends. Germline V CDR1 and CDR2: SGHDN, FVKESK. The CDR3 runs to 17 residues. This chain's CDR3 is CASSHQGYRGTHGELFF. In DNA form, the CDR3 reads TGTGCCAGCAGCCACCAAGGGTACCGGGGAACCCACGGGGAGCTGTTTTTT. The full variable domain, completed using reference TRBV14 and TRBJ2-2, is EAGVTQFPSHSVIEKGQTVTLRCDPISGHDNLYWYRRVMGKEIKFLLHFVKESKQDESGMPNNRFLAERTGGTYSTLKVQPAELEDSGVYFCASSHQGYRGTHGELFFGEGSRLTVL.

This clonotype was detected many times. One junction end disagrees with the germline gene, perhaps due to a read error. V and J are TRBV5-1 and TRBJ2-7; possible D gene TRBD2, 6 bases. Germline CDR1 and CDR2: SGHRS and YFSETQ. CDR3 length equals 13 residues. CDR3 protein: CASSFGGSYEQYF. CDR3 nucleotides: TGTGCCAGCAGCTTCGGGGGCTCCTACGAGCAGTACTTC. Full variable domain (remainder filled in from reference TRBV5-1 and TRBJ2-7): KAGVTQTPRYLIKTRGQQVTLSCSPISGHRSVSWYQQTPGQGLQFLFEYFSETQRNKGNFPGRFSGRQFSNSRSEMNVSTLELGDSALYLCASSFGGSYEQYFGPGTRLTVT.

This clonotype was recorded many times. The gene calls are TRBV30 and TRBJ2-7; TRBD1 is a possible D gene (6 bases). Deletions cut 1 base from V and 6 bases from J, with 13 bases between. The CDR3 sequence is 13 residues long. CDR1 and CDR2 from the germline V gene are GTSNPN and SVGIG (reference sequence). CDR3 nucleotide sequence: TGTGCCTGGAGTGGTGACAGGTCCCTCGAGCAGTACTTC. Its translation is CAWSGDRSLEQYF.

Ten or more counts support this clonotype. This chain connects TRBV19 to TRBJ1-2; D remains ambiguous. Between the trimmed V and J ends, which lost 6 bases and 1 base, there was a span of 3 bases. The germline V gene encodes CDR1 LNHDA and CDR2 SQIVND (reference sequence). This CDR3 region has 11 residues. The CDR3 spells CASRDNYGYTF. The CDR3 nucleotides read TGTGCCAGTAGAGATAACTATGGCTACACCTTC. Supplemented by reference TRBV19 and TRBJ1-2, the full variable domain reads DGGITQSPKYLFRKEGQNVTLSCEQNLNHDAMYWYRQDPGQGLRLIYYSQIVNDFQKGDIAEGYSVSREKKESFPLTVTSAQKNPTAFYLCASRDNYGYTFGSGTRLTVV.

The V gene is TRBV3-1, the J gene TRBJ1-1; 7 nucleotides agree with TRBD1. There are 17 residues in the CDR3. J was trimmed by 4 bases and V by 1 base; bases with no gene match: 12. The germline V gene has CDR1 LGHDT and CDR2 YNNKEL (reference sequence). CDR3 protein: CASSQAGQIVLGTEAFF. DNA of the CDR3: TGTGCCAGCAGCCAAGCGGGACAGATCGTGTTGGGCACTGAAGCTTTCTTT.

This clonotype was seen many times. V usage is TRBV12-5 and J usage is TRBJ2-5; 9 bases are a match to TRBD2. The CDR3 is 16 amino acids. Germline CDR1 is LGHNT and CDR2 is FRNRAP. The CDR3 DNA reads as TGTGCAAATACCATCCCCGGGACTAGCTTTGGAAAGACCCAGTACTTC. It codes for CANTIPGTSFGKTQYF.

This clonotype was found many times. The rearrangement links TRBV12-3 or TRBV12-4 to TRBJ2-5; 9 bases fit TRBD2. The CDR3 consists of 15 residues. V lost 2 bases, J lost 0 bases, and 1 base stayed unmatched. The CDR3 loop reads CASSLLAGNQETQYF. CDR3 nucleotides: TGTGCCAGCAGTTTACTAGCGGGGAACCAAGAGACCCAGTACTTC.

The rearrangement uses TRBV27 and TRBJ1-3, with D tentatively TRBD1 (6 bases). The V gene's germline CDR1 is MNHEY and CDR2 SMNVEV (reference sequence). The CDR3 has 14 residues. V shed 6 bases and J shed 4 bases, with 13 bases lying between them. CDR3: CASRAQGYGNTIYF. The CDR3 nucleotides read TGTGCCAGCAGAGCACAGGGATACGGAAACACCATATATTTT.

This clonotype has at least ten counts. This chain joins TRBV7-8 and TRBJ2-5; weak D call: TRBD2 (7 bases). Per the germline V gene, CDR1 is SGHVS and CDR2 is FQNEAQ. This CDR3 has 14 amino acids. V was pared by 2 bases and J by 4 bases, with 11 bases between. CDR3 loop: CASSLRGGGETQYF. The CDR3 DNA is TGTGCCAGCAGCTTAAGGGGGGGGGGAGAGACCCAGTACTTC. Variable domain in full (rest from reference TRBV7-8 and TRBJ2-5): GAGVSQSPRYKVAKRGQDVALRCDPISGHVSLFWYQQALGQGPEFLTYFQNEAQLDKSGLPSDRFFAERPEGSVSTLKIQRTQQEDSAVYLCASSLRGGGETQYFGPGTRLLVL.

This clonotype was detected ten times or more. This chain connects TRBV11-2 to TRBJ1-3; no clear D. The CDR3 runs 17 residues. The germline V gene has CDR1 SGHAT and CDR2 FQNNGV. Trimming shortened V by 0 bases and J by 0 bases, and 12 bases separated the two germline ends. CDR3 protein: CASSLEEGKFSGNTIYF. CDR3 nucleotides: TGTGCCAGCAGCTTAGAAGAAGGGAAATTCTCTGGAAACACCATATATTTT.

This clonotype was seen a single time. The genes are TRBV2 and TRBJ1-6; D is possibly TRBD1 (6 bases). V was shortened by 1 base and J by 8 bases, with 12 bases between the two germline ends. The CDR3 is 15 residues long. CDR1 is SNHLY and CDR2 is FYNNEI in the germline V gene. The CDR3 coding sequence is TGTGCCAGCAGTGAAGTCAGGGGAGGCGATTCACCCCTCCACTTT. It is translated as CASSEVRGGDSPLHF. The variable domain in full, completed from reference TRBV2 and TRBJ1-6, reads EPEVTQTPSHQVTQMGQEVILRCVPISNHLYFYWYRQILGQKVEFLVSFYNNEISEKSEIFDDQFSVERPDGSNFTLKIRSTKLEDSAMYFCASSEVRGGDSPLHFGNGTRLTVT.

This clonotype was observed at least ten times. This chain links TRBV7-2 with TRBJ2-7, with 10 bases matching TRBD2. V was pared by 3 bases and J by 3 bases, with 8 bases of the junction left unmatched. This CDR3 comprises 16 residues. Germline CDR1 SGHTA, CDR2 FQGNSA. The CDR3 here is CASSFTSGTPGYEQYF. CDR3 in DNA: TGTGCCAGCAGCTTCACTAGCGGGACTCCAGGCTACGAGCAGTACTTC.

This clonotype appeared many times. V gene TRBV19 combines with J gene TRBJ1-1; D remains ambiguous. The CDR3 spans 16 residues. With 7 bases removed from V and 4 bases from J, the gap between germline ends came to 22 bases. Per germline, CDR1 LNHDA and CDR2 SQIVND (reference sequence). The CDR3 region has the DNA TGTGCCAGTACCCCCCCTCCGCGCAAGGGCGGCACTGAAGCTTTCTTT. This gives the protein CASTPPPRKGGTEAFF.

This clonotype was detected a few times. This sequence may be a read error, since a much larger clone differs from it by one base. DNA for the CDR3: TGCAGTGCGGCACAGGGAATCAATCAGCCCCAGCATTTT. It translates to CSAAQGINQPQHF. The chain carries TRBV20-1 and TRBJ1-5; D is possibly TRBD1 (6 bases). Per germline, CDR1 DFQATT and CDR2 SNEGSKA (reference sequence). V was pared by 6 bases and J by 3 bases, with 12 bases between. The CDR3 loop spans 13 amino acids.

This clonotype has ten or more counts. This chain joins TRBV28 and TRBJ2-7, with D maybe TRBD1 (5 bases). V was trimmed by 7 bases and J by 2 bases, leaving 12 bases between them. Germline V CDR1 and CDR2: MDHEN, SYDVKM. The CDR3 runs 13 residues. The CDR3 sequence: CASTLTGTYEQYF. The CDR3 DNA follows: TGTGCCAGCACCCTAACAGGAACCTACGAGCAGTACTTC.

This clonotype was detected a few times. This chain links TRBV29-1 with TRBJ1-1; no definite D call. This CDR3 region has 11 residues. From germline, CDR1 is SQVTM and CDR2 ANQGSEA. The V gene lost 4 bases and the J gene lost 1 base, with 4 bases spanning the gap. In nucleotides, the CDR3 is TGCAGCGTTGGGGCGAACACTGAAGCTTTCTTT. Translating it yields CSVGANTEAFF.

This clonotype was picked up many times. In nucleotides, the CDR3 is TGCGCCAGCAGCCTGGGGACGTCGAGCTCCTACGAGCAGTACTTC. Amino acid sequence: CASSLGTSSSYEQYF. This chain joins TRBV5-1 and TRBJ2-7; D is possibly TRBD1 or TRBD2 (5 bases each). From germline, CDR1 is SGHRS and CDR2 YFSETQ. V lost 4 bases to trimming and J lost 0 bases, with 14 bases between them. The CDR3 runs 15 residues.

This clonotype was seen ten or more times. This chain joins TRBV7-2 and TRBJ1-5, with 7 bases aligning to TRBD1. CDR3 length equals 15 residues. V gave up 3 bases and J gave up 7 bases; unmatched junction bases: 9. Germline V CDR1 and CDR2: SGHTA, FQGNSA. The CDR3 loop is CASSFQTGAGQPQHF. CDR3 DNA: TGTGCCAGCAGCTTTCAAACAGGGGCAGGGCAGCCCCAGCATTTT.

This clonotype came up a few times. With a much larger clone just one base away, this may be a read error. This sequence joins TRBV12-3 or TRBV12-4 and TRBJ1-3; D perhaps matches TRBD1 (5 bases). The V gene lost 4 bases and the J gene lost 4 bases, with 11 bases spanning the gap. CDR3 size: 14 residues. CDR3 sequence (DNA): TGTGCCAGCAGTTCCGGGGCATGGGGAAACACCATATATTTT. The encoded protein is CASSSGAWGNTIYF.

This clonotype was observed at least ten times. J is TRBJ2-5 and V is TRBV15; TRBD2 matches 11 bases. The CDR3 has 15 residues. The V segment lost 0 bases and the J segment 9 bases; nucleotides outside the gene matches: 6. Germline V gene data show CDR1 as LNHNV and CDR2 as YYDKDF (reference sequence). DNA of the CDR3: TGTGCCACCAGCAGAGAGACTAGCGGGAAGGGATCCCAGTACTTC. This codes for CATSRETSGKGSQYF.

This clonotype was seen ten or more times. The rearrangement joins TRBV5-1 to TRBJ2-7, with 8 bases fitting TRBD2. The CDR3 contains 14 residues. V lost 2 bases to trimming and J lost 2 bases; unmatched junction nucleotides: 3. Germline V CDR1 and CDR2: SGHRS, YFSETQ. The CDR3: CASSLAGATYEQYF. In DNA form, the CDR3 reads TGCGCCAGCAGCTTAGCGGGAGCCACCTACGAGCAGTACTTC.

This clonotype was seen repeatedly, ten times or more. J is TRBJ2-7 and V is TRBV5-1; D is undetermined. With 7 bases removed from V and 4 bases from J, the gap between germline ends came to 6 bases. The CDR3 loop spans 10 amino acids. Germline assignment: CDR1 SGHRS and CDR2 YFSETQ. CDR3 region: CASGPYEQYF. CDR3 sequence (DNA): TGCGCCAGCGGGCCTTACGAGCAGTACTTC.

This clonotype was observed a handful of times. The rearrangement links TRBV2 to TRBJ2-2, with a weak D call TRBD1 (6 bases). Germline CDR1 SNHLY, CDR2 FYNNEI. V dropped 8 bases and J dropped 1 base, with 17 bases sitting between them. The CDR3 consists of 16 residues. CDR3 in amino acids: CASREVTGRNTGELFF. Written as DNA, the CDR3 is TGTGCCAGCCGCGAGGTAACAGGGAGGAACACCGGGGAGCTGTTTTTT.